In this sample, the clone carrying this T cell receptor beta chain turned up many times. Its antigen is still unknown. This sample is drawn from a study of T-cell reconstitution after alpha-beta-depleted transplantation in children. Study-level points and caveats: Several hundred expanded graft clones reportedly gave rise to the alpha-beta T cells present about two months after transplant. Recipient T cells and thymic progenitors that survived were the source of the high TCRbeta diversity seen at day 60 in some patients.

V was clipped by 5 bases and J by 4 bases; unmatched bases: 12. The CDR3 sequence is 17 residues long. CDR1 is SGHTA and CDR2 is FQGNSA in the germline V gene. Unique molecular identifiers were used in preparing the TCRbeta library. TCRdb ran MiXCR on the PCR reads and lists one entry per CDR3 protein. This table has 200,000 to 250,000 distinct CDR3 sequences, around 7.5% appearing once. The V call is TRBV7-2, the J call TRBJ2-1, with TRBD2 matching 9 bases. The TCR comes from a male patient younger than 18 who had a stem cell transplant for acute lymphoblastic leukemia, so the T cells may come from the graft donor. The input for sequencing was PBMCs, mostly from graft donor cells, taken 180 days after TCRalphabeta/CD19-depleted stem cell transplant. The CDR3 here is CASSPSGRSPLYNEQFF. CDR3 in DNA: TGTGCCAGCAGCCCCAGCGGGAGGTCACCCCTTTACAATGAGCAGTTCTTC.